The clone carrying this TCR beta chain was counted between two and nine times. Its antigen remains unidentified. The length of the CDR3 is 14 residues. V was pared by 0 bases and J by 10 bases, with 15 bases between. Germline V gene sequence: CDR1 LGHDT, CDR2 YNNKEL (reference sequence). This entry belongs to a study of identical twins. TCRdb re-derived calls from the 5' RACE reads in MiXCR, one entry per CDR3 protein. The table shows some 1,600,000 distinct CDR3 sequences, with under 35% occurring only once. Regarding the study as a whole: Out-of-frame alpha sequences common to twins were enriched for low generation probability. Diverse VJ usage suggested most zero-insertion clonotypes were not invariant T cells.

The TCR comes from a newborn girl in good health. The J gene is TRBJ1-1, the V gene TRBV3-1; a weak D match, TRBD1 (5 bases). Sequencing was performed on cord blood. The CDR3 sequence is CASSQDGPGLGAFF. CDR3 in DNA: TGTGCCAGCAGCCAAGATGGACCGGGACTAGGAGCTTTCTTT.